This TCR beta chain was profiled in a study of T cells in Graves' hyperthyroidism and ophthalmopathy. Study observations and caveats: The model predicted ophthalmopathy a median roughly 6.5 months before onset.

Authors of the study amplified TCR beta CDR3 regions from RNA transcripts. The TCR CDR3 first-round RT-PCR relied on the HTBI primer set. MiXCR, applied by TCRdb to the multiplex PCR reads, yields one record per CDR3 protein. The sample lists 390,000 or so distinct CDR3 sequences; roughly 14% were seen once. Details on this clonotype: Its matching antigen is unknown.

Uncontrolled infection, other autoimmune disease, pregnancy or lactation excluded patients. Out of approximately 10 ml of fresh peripheral blood came the PBMCs. This CDR3 comprises 13 residues. Germline loops: CDR1 SQVTM, CDR2 ANQGSEA. Trimming at V came to 6 bases and at J to 8 bases, leaving 10 bases not matched to a gene. The rearrangement uses TRBV29-1 and TRBJ2-1, with 7 bases aligning to TRBD2. Material for sequencing was blood. The sequence was obtained from a man aged 18-30 years with Graves' ophthalmopathy. The CDR3 here is CSVGTGTMYEQFF. CDR3 coding DNA: TGCAGCGTGGGGACCGGGACTATGTATGAGCAGTTCTTC.